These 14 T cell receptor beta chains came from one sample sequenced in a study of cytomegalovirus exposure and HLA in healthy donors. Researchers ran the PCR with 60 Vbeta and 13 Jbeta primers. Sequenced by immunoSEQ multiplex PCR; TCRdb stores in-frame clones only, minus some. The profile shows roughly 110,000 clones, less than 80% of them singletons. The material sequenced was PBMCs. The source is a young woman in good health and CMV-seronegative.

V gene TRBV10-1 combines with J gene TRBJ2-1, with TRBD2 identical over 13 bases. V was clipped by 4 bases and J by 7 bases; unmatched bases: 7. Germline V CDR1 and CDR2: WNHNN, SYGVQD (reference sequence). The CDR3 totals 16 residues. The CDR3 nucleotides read TGCGCCAGCAGTGGACGGACTAGCGGGAGTACGAATGAGCAGTTCTTC. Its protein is CASSGRTSGSTNEQFF.

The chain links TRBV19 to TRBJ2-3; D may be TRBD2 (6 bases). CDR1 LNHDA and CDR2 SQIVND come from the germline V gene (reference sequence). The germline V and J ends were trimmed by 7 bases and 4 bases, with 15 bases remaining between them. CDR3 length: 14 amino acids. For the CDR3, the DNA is TGTGCCAGTAAGGGCACGGGAGAAGCAGATACGCAGTATTTT. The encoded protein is CASKGTGEADTQYF. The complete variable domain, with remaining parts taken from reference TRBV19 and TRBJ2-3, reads DGGITQSPKYLFRKEGQNVTLSCEQNLNHDAMYWYRQDPGQGLRLIYYSQIVNDFQKGDIAEGYSVSREKKESFPLTVTSAQKNPTAFYLCASKGTGEADTQYFGPGTRLTVL.

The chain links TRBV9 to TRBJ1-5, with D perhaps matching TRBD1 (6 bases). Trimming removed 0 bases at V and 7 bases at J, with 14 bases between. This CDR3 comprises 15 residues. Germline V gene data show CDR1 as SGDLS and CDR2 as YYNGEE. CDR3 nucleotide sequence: TGTGCCAGCAGCGTAGGGGCACAGGGCGGACAGCCCCAGCATTTT. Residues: CASSVGAQGGQPQHF.

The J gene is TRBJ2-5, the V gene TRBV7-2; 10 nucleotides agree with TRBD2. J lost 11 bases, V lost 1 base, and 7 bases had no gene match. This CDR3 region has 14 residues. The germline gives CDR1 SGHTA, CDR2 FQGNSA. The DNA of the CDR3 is TGTGCCAGCAGCTTAGTGTCTAGCGGGAGATCACAGTACTTC. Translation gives CASSLVSSGRSQYF.

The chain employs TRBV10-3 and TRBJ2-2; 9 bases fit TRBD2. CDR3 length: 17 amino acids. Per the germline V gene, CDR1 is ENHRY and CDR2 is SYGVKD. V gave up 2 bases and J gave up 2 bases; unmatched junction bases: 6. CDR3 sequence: CAISEPPSGANTGELFF. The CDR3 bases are TGTGCCATCAGTGAGCCGCCTAGCGGGGCAAACACCGGGGAGCTGTTTTTT.

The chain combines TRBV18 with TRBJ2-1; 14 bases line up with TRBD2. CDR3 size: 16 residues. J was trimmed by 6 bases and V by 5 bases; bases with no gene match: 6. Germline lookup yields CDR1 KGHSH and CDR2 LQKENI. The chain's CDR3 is CASSLRLAGGSNEQFF. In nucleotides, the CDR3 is TGTGCCAGCTCATTAAGACTAGCGGGAGGGAGCAATGAGCAGTTCTTC.

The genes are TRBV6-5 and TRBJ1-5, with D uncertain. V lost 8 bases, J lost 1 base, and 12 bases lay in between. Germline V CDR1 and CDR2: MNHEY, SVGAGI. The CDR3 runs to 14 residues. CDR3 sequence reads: CASGHTGSNQPQHF. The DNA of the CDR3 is TGTGCCAGCGGTCACACGGGAAGCAATCAGCCCCAGCATTTT.

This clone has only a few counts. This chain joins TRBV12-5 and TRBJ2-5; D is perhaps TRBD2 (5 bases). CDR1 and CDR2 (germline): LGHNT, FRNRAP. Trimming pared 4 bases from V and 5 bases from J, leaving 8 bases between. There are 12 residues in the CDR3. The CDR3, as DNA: TGTGCTAGTGGTTCGTCGGGGGAGACCCAGTACTTC. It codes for CASGSSGETQYF. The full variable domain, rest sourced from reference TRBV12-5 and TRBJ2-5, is DARVTQTPRHKVTEMGQEVTMRCQPILGHNTVFWYRQTMMQGLELLAYFRNRAPLDDSGMPKDRFSAEMPDATLATLKIQPSEPRDSAVYFCASGSSGETQYFGPGTRLLVL.

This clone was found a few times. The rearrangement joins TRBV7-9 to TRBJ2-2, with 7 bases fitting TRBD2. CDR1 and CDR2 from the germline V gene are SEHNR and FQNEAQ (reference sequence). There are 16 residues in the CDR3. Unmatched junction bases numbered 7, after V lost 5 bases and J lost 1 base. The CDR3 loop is CASSPGTGGNTGELFF. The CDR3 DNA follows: TGTGCCAGCAGCCCCGGGACGGGGGGGAACACCGGGGAGCTGTTTTTT.

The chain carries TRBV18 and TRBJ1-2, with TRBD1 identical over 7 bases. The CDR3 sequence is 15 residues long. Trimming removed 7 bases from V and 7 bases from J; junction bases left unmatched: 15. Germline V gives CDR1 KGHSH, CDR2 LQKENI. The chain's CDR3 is CASFRQGSSTVGYTF. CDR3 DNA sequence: TGTGCCAGCTTCCGACAGGGAAGTTCGACGGTTGGCTACACCTTC. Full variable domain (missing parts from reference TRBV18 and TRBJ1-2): NAGVMQNPRHLVRRRGQEARLRCSPMKGHSHVYWYRQLPEEGLKFMVYLQKENIIDESGMPKERFSAEFPKEGPSILRIQQVVRGDSAAYFCASFRQGSSTVGYTFGSGTRLTVV.

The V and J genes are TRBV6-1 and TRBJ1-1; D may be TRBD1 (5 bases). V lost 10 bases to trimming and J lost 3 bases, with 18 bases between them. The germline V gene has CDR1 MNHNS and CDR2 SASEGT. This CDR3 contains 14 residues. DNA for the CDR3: TGTGCCAACAATAAACCAGGGAAGGACACTGAAGCTTTCTTT. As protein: CANNKPGKDTEAFF.

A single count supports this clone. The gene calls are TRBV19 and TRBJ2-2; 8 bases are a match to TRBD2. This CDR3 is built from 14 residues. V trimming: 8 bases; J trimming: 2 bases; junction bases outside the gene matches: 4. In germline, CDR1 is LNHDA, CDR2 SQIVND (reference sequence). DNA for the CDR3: TGTGCCAGTTCAAGCGGGAGAAACACCGGGGAGCTGTTTTTT. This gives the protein CASSSGRNTGELFF. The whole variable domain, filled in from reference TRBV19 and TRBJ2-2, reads DGGITQSPKYLFRKEGQNVTLSCEQNLNHDAMYWYRQDPGQGLRLIYYSQIVNDFQKGDIAEGYSVSREKKESFPLTVTSAQKNPTAFYLCASSSGRNTGELFFGEGSRLTVL.

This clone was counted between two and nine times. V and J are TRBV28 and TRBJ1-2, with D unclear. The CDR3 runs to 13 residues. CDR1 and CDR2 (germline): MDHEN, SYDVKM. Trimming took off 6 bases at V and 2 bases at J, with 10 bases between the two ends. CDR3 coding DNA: TGTGCCAGCAGGAGAGACTCAAACTATGGCTACACCTTC. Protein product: CASRRDSNYGYTF.

Here the CDR3 DNA reads TGTGCCAGCAGCCCAGGGGGCCTCCTGGGGACCGGGGAGCTGTTTTTT. Protein product: CASSPGGLLGTGELFF. The chain combines TRBV5-4 with TRBJ2-2; 8 bases agree with TRBD1. The V and J ends lost 4 bases and 5 bases, in that order; junction bases with no gene match: 10. This CDR3 contains 16 residues. The V gene's germline CDR1 is SGHNT and CDR2 YYREEE (reference sequence).